The clone carrying this T cell receptor beta chain was seen a single time. What it recognizes is unknown. The PCR employed 60 Vbeta primers together with 13 Jbeta primers. Only in-frame clones appear in the TCRdb table, and some are missing; sequencing was by immunoSEQ multiplex PCR. The sample has 150,000 to 200,000 clones; about 62% are singletons. This entry is derived from a study of cytomegalovirus exposure and HLA in healthy donors. Broader study findings: Earlier results showed most TCR beta V segments being productive about 87% or about 30% of the time.

This TCR derives from a man in his forties or fifties in good health and CMV-seronegative. The sequenced material came from PBMCs.

The CDR3: CASGTRNTGELFF. As DNA, the CDR3 is TGTGCCTCCGGGACAAGGAACACCGGGGAGCTGTTTTTT. The rearrangement joins TRBV2 to TRBJ2-2, with D perhaps TRBD1 (6 bases). Germline V gives CDR1 SNHLY, CDR2 FYNNEI. The V and J ends lost 11 bases and 1 base respectively, with 11 bases between them. The CDR3 is made up of 13 amino acids.